This T cell receptor (beta chain) appears in the sequencing data of a study of OX40 agonist ivuxolimab in advanced cancers. General study findings and limits: At doses 0.1 to 3.0 mg/kg, CD4+ and CD8+ clones expanded. On average, CD8+ T cells had more expanded clones than CD4+. Specificity for antigen went undetermined in the expanded peripheral T cells. Those patients achieving a partial response at 0.1-3.0 mg/kg showed among the lowest clonal expansion.

Libraries were prepared by immunoSEQ multiplex PCR; TCRdb keeps only in-frame clonotypes and omits some of them. The table shows over 100,000 clones, with about nine tenths occurring only once. To note about this clone: Its antigen is not known.

CDR1 and CDR2 from the germline V gene are MDHEN and SYDVKM. V dropped 8 bases and J dropped 4 bases, with 12 bases sitting between them. The length of the CDR3 is 13 residues. The gene calls are TRBV28 and TRBJ1-5; tentative D call: TRBD1 (5 bases). The clonotype comes from an adult with an advanced solid tumor such as melanoma, head and neck, liver or kidney cancer. Sequencing was performed on CD4+ or CD8+ T cells sorted from blood, taken in a trial of the OX40 agonist ivuxolimab. The CDR3 sequence is CASWTGLNQPQHF. CDR3 nucleotides: TGTGCCAGCTGGACGGGGCTAAATCAGCCCCAGCATTTT.